This T cell receptor beta chain was recorded in a study of cytomegalovirus exposure and HLA in healthy donors (dated by TCRdb to about 2017). Notes on the research overall: According to a later analysis, the 100 to 150 validation repertoires were produced on the same platform as the 666 repertoires of the first cohort. The study aimed to test whether cataloging public T cell receptors could reveal signatures of past pathogen exposure. Besides the first cohort of approximately 670 subjects, a separate validation cohort made up of 120 different subjects was used. To predict cytomegalovirus infection status, the study combined high-throughput TCR immunosequencing, statistical association of individual TCRs with disease status, and machine learning. Points the paper makes about the study in general: The authors suggested that the approach could potentially be generalized to other disease states and immunological phenotypes. The study listed 150 to 200 TCR beta chains as associated with cytomegalovirus. Most TCR sequences were observed very rarely across donors, whereas some public TCRs were present in many individuals. The validation cohort had no HLA typing available for a later analysis, so co-occurrence within that cohort was assessed over all 120 or so repertoires. Of the cluster scores, 85% to 95% were above 0 in a later analysis, which found that TCRs clustered in the first cohort also tended to co-occur in the approximately 120 validation repertoires. In vitro tests confirmed that three of the cytomegalovirus-associated TCR beta chains recognize cytomegalovirus antigens. The classifier was reported to diagnose cytomegalovirus status with high specificity and sensitivity in both the original and validation cohorts.

Worth noting for this clone: The antigen it binds to is not known. Base qualities are not recorded, but no much larger clone differs from it by a single base.

The library was prepared using the immunoSEQ multiplex PCR assay. The source study handled its data this way. A statistical classification framework was developed to diagnose cytomegalovirus status using the catalog of TCR beta chain sequences. In its TCRdb copy, this immuneACCESS table keeps in-frame sequences only and misses some clones. Where compared with another copy, unresolved V genes explain less than half of these, and the others have no known cause. The DNA was the basis for D and trimming; V, J and clone size are from that table. This sample is represented by approximately 230,000 clones; more than 85% of them were singletons. Clones ranked in the top ten supply about 11% of the sample. Donors formed part of the validation cohort, which comprised about 120 subjects and was distinct from the first cohort of several hundred subjects. V gives up 8 bases and J gives up 5 bases, and the segment between their germline ends measures 15 bases. Via the germline V gene (reference sequence), CDR1 is LNHDA and CDR2 SQIVND. From its cysteine to its phenylalanine, the CDR3 spans 13 amino acids. Only the CDR3 DNA stays, 39 bases, in frame from base 1.

Sequencing was performed on PBMCs. The sequence derives from a man younger than 30 in good health and CMV-seropositive. Rearrangement joined TRBV19 to TRBJ1-1; a weak D assignment points to TRBD1 (5 bases agree). The DNA sequence is TGTGCCAGTGCGGGACGGATGGGGACTGAAGCTTTCTTT. This gives the protein CASAGRMGTEAFF. The reference TRBV19 and TRBJ1-1 proteins fill in what lies around the CDR3, so the full variable domain reads DGGITQSPKYLFRKEGQNVTLSCEQNLNHDAMYWYRQDPGQGLRLIYYSQIVNDFQKGDIAEGYSVSREKKESFPLTVTSAQKNPTAFYLCASAGRMGTEAFFGQGTRLTVV.